Given below is one TCR beta chain in context. Its specificity is not known. PCR was performed a second time for about 7 to 11 cycles using a sample-barcoded 5' primer and a J-beta primer mix. A template-switch adaptor containing 12 random nucleotides labeled each cDNA molecule. Each CDR3 protein gets one entry after TCRdb re-called the 5' RACE reads with MiXCR. The table shows about 640,000 distinct CDR3 sequences, with less than 35% occurring only once. The data stem from a study of blood T cells in healthy people across ages. Study-level points and caveats: Samples with more naive T cells showed higher observed beta diversity. The study lacked donor CMV status, which possibly confounded expanded clonotype changes.

Isolation recovered at least 6 million PBMCs from every sample. This CDR3 region has 15 residues. Germline loops: CDR1 MNHEY, CDR2 SVGEGT. The sequenced material came from blood. V is TRBV6-2 or TRBV6-3 and J is TRBJ2-1; D ambiguous. Matching the DNA end better, TRBJ2-7 makes the J call doubtful. The sequence was obtained from an elderly woman in good health. CDR3 in amino acids: CASSPLGSSYNEQYF. Written as DNA, the CDR3 is TGTGCCAGCAGTCCCCTGGGTAGCTCCTACAATGAGCAGTACTTC.